The T cell receptor (beta chain) under discussion was sequenced for a study of CD8+CD57+ T cells in acquired aplastic anemia. The CDR3 spans 15 residues. CDR1 SGHAT and CDR2 FQNNGV come from the germline V gene. The V and J ends lost 8 bases and 4 bases respectively, with 18 bases between them. Genomic DNA constituted the template upon which TCR beta VDJ and CDR3 profiling was performed. TCRdb re-called the reads through MiXCR, storing one row per CDR3 protein. The table includes roughly 250,000 distinct CDR3 sequences, around half detected once. CD8+CD57+ cell expansion had been shown by flow cytometry in patients chosen for sequencing. All participating patients were living with severe acquired aplastic anemia. The study, taken as a whole, reports: CD8+ Simpson's diversity did not differ significantly between patients and controls. Sharing between patients and controls was observed for roughly 30 CD8+ CDR3 sequences.

This clonotype was seen repeatedly, ten times or more. Its cognate antigen is unknown. The sequenced material came from sorted CD4+, CD8+, or CD8+CD57+ T cells (not recorded which) from PBMCs. This chain connects TRBV11-2 to TRBJ2-1; D is perhaps TRBD2 (7 bases). The TCR originated in a human donor with aplastic anemia. CDR3 loop: CASSRAGASYNEQFF. The CDR3 region has the DNA TGTGCCAGCTCGAGGGCGGGGGCATCTTACAATGAGCAGTTCTTC.